This TCR beta chain came from a study of regulatory T cells in long-lasting Graves disease. Stated time point: newly diagnosed GD, antithyroid drugs for less than 3 months. The authors made the TCR library using RNA they extracted from PBMCs. Sequencing libraries for TCR beta were prepared with iRepertoire HTBI primers and Arm-PCR of CDR3 regions. TCRdb recomputed calls from the multiplex PCR reads with MiXCR, one row per CDR3 protein. In the table there are hundreds of thousands of distinct CDR3 sequences, roughly 13% of which are singletons. Losses at the gene ends were 5 bases for V and 2 bases for J; bases not matched to a gene: 8. Germline-derived CDR1 and CDR2 are SGHTA and FQGTGA. The CDR3 consists of 16 residues. These data were likewise used in another study, on T cells in Graves' hyperthyroidism and ophthalmopathy.

The rearrangement links TRBV7-3 to TRBJ2-2, with 7 bases fitting TRBD1. Material: peripheral blood mononuclear cells (PBMCs), obtained at new diagnosis, from a patient treated with antithyroid drugs. The sequence was obtained from a man aged 25-45 years with Graves disease. The CDR3 sequence is CASSTGVGRNTGELFF. The CDR3 nucleotides are TGTGCCAGCAGCACAGGGGTGGGCAGAAACACCGGGGAGCTGTTTTTT.